This is a list of T cell receptor beta chains from one sample in a study of beta chain features in type 1 diabetes. Assay: immunoSEQ multiplex PCR; the TCRdb copy retains only in-frame clones and omits some. This table has about 150,000 clones, about 13% appearing once. Sequenced material: central memory CD4+ T cells from blood. These receptors were obtained from a man aged 18 to 29 with type 1 diabetes. Both conserved end residues are part of each CDR3. A D gene is named only where the DNA matches it firmly.

V	J	D	CDR3
TRBV5-4	TRBJ2-5	NA	CASSPGVGVQETQYF
TRBV7-8	TRBJ1-1	NA	CASSLGLRGEAFF
TRBV2	TRBJ1-1	NA	CASMFRGSTEAFF
TRBV29-1	TRBJ2-1	NA	CSAEGLGNEQFF
TRBV5-4	TRBJ1-2	NA	CASSPQGPNYGYTF
TRBV2	TRBJ1-1	TRBD1	CASSEGTGEAFF
TRBV30	TRBJ2-1	TRBD2	CAWSAGTRYNEQFF
TRBV6-5	TRBJ2-7	NA	CASSYPGRGEQYF
TRBV2	TRBJ2-7	TRBD2	CASTGLAGFGEQYF
TRBV13	TRBJ1-2	NA	CASSLDGGNYGYTF
TRBV5-1	TRBJ1-1	NA	CASSLGAANTEAFF
TRBV6-1	TRBJ2-1	NA	CASRNPGESYNEQFF
TRBV29-1	TRBJ1-2	NA	CSAWILGQAGGYTF
TRBV5-1	TRBJ1-1	TRBD1	CASSSGGTGGARAFF
TRBV30	TRBJ1-5	NA	CAWQGGAIDQPQHF
TRBV5-8	TRBJ2-1	TRBD2	CASSPGLAGSYNEQFF
TRBV6-6	TRBJ1-5	NA	CASRPGDLRDQPQHF
TRBV11-3	TRBJ2-7	NA	CASTRGDGLYEQYF
TRBV7-6	TRBJ2-6	NA	CASSLGGNSGANVLTF
TRBV5-4	TRBJ2-3	TRBD2	CASSQNSGGTDTQYF